This passage covers 11 T cell receptor beta chains from one sample sequenced in a study of blood T cell repertoires in COVID-19. Repertoires were generated with immunoSEQ multiplex PCR, while TCRdb's copy carries only in-frame clones and drops some. The sample yields some 80,000 clones, around 88% seen once. Sequencing input: peripheral blood. The receptors here all came from a woman of 80 years or more with active or convalescent COVID-19.

The rearrangement joins TRBV7-9 to TRBJ2-4; D is perhaps TRBD1 (6 bases). Deletions cut 0 bases from V and 4 bases from J, with 13 bases between. CDR3 length: 16 residues. Germline CDR1 SEHNR, CDR2 FQNEAQ (reference sequence). The CDR3, as DNA: TGTGCCAGCAGCTTAGCAGGACAGCTGATTAAAAACATTCAGTACTTC. It encodes CASSLAGQLIKNIQYF.

This rearrangement joins TRBV7-8 to TRBJ2-7, with 8 bases fitting TRBD1. CDR1 is SGHVS and CDR2 is FQNEAQ in the germline V gene. The length of the CDR3 is 17 residues. Germline trimming cut 3 bases from V and 4 bases from J; bases unmatched to any gene: 14. CDR3 nucleotides: TGTGCCAGCAGCTTTTCTCCCTCCGGGACAGGAGCATACGAGCAGTACTTC. Translated: CASSFSPSGTGAYEQYF.

This chain links TRBV27 with TRBJ2-2; the D gene is possibly TRBD2 (5 bases). Between the trimmed V and J ends, which lost 4 bases and 4 bases, there was a span of 10 bases. CDR1 and CDR2 (germline): MNHEY, SMNVEV (reference sequence). The CDR3 length is 14 residues. The CDR3: CASSWRPGTGELFF. The CDR3 bases are TGTGCCAGCAGTTGGAGGCCGGGCACCGGGGAGCTGTTTTTT.

The chain joins TRBV28 to TRBJ2-7; 7 positions agree with TRBD1. The V gene end was trimmed by 3 bases and the J gene end by 9 bases; junction bases not matched to a gene: 11. The CDR3 spans 14 residues. CDR1 is MDHEN, CDR2 SYDVKM, per germline. Written as DNA, the CDR3 is TGTGCCAGCAGTTTTTCCGAACAGGGGCGGGTGCAGTACTTC. Encoded protein: CASSFSEQGRVQYF.

This clone was seen once. This sequence joins TRBV6-1 and TRBJ1-2; no clear D. The CDR3 runs 15 residues. Trimming took off 2 bases at V and 4 bases at J, with 14 bases between the two ends. Germline loops: CDR1 MNHNS, CDR2 SASEGT. CDR3 coding DNA: TGTGCCAGCAGTGAATTAAAATCCGGGAGCTATGGCTACACCTTC. This encodes CASSELKSGSYGYTF.

The CDR3 sequence is CASSEGSSNQPQHF. CDR3 DNA: TGTGCCAGCAGTGAAGGGAGCAGCAATCAGCCCCAGCATTTT. The genes are TRBV2 and TRBJ1-5; no clear D gene. From germline, CDR1 is SNHLY and CDR2 FYNNEI. This CDR3 is built from 14 residues. Trimming left V 1 base short and J 1 base short, with 5 bases between.

V gene TRBV30 combines with J gene TRBJ1-2, with D hard to call. The length of the CDR3 is 12 residues. V lost 0 bases, J lost 8 bases, and 10 bases lay in between. Germline-derived CDR1 and CDR2 are GTSNPN and SVGIG (reference sequence). DNA for the CDR3: TGTGCCTGGAGTGTACCTCCACGGGGCTACACCTTC. The encoded protein is CAWSVPPRGYTF.

The chain combines TRBV7-2 with TRBJ1-2; 7 bases map to TRBD1. Germline loops: CDR1 SGHTA, CDR2 FQGNSA. The CDR3 contains 12 residues. J gave up 8 bases and V 5 bases, and 5 bases lay outside the gene matches. The CDR3 loop reads CASSPTGLGYTF. The CDR3 DNA reads as TGTGCCAGCAGCCCGACAGGGCTGGGCTACACCTTC.

V is TRBV18 and J is TRBJ1-5, with D unclear. The CDR3 length is 13 residues. From germline, CDR1 is KGHSH and CDR2 LQKENI. V dropped 6 bases and J dropped 7 bases, with 13 bases sitting between them. DNA of the CDR3: TGTGCCAGCTCTCCGACGGGATACCAGCCCCAGCATTTT. This sequence encodes CASSPTGYQPQHF.

The chain couples TRBV11-2 to TRBJ1-2; D is possibly TRBD1 (5 bases). The CDR3 extends over 15 amino acids. V gave up 3 bases and J gave up 4 bases, with 15 bases separating them. In germline, CDR1 is SGHAT, CDR2 FQNNGV. The CDR3 nucleotides are TGTGCCAGCAGCTTGCTGGTCCGGGGGGTCTATGGCTACACCTTC. It specifies CASSLLVRGVYGYTF. Combining the CDR3 with reference TRBV11-2 and TRBJ1-2 gives the whole variable domain EAGVAQSPRYKIIEKRQSVAFWCNPISGHATLYWYQQILGQGPKLLIQFQNNGVVDDSQLPKDRFSAERLKGVDSTLKIQPAKLEDSAVYLCASSLLVRGVYGYTFGSGTRLTVV.

The V and J genes are TRBV11-2 and TRBJ2-7, with 10 bases matching TRBD1. The V gene end was trimmed by 5 bases and the J gene end by 4 bases; junction bases not matched to a gene: 14. This CDR3 is 17 amino acids long. Germline V gene sequence: CDR1 SGHAT, CDR2 FQNNGV. CDR3 residues: CASSPNRQGAKNYEQYF. The CDR3 DNA reads as TGTGCCAGCAGCCCAAATCGACAGGGGGCTAAGAATTACGAGCAGTACTTC.